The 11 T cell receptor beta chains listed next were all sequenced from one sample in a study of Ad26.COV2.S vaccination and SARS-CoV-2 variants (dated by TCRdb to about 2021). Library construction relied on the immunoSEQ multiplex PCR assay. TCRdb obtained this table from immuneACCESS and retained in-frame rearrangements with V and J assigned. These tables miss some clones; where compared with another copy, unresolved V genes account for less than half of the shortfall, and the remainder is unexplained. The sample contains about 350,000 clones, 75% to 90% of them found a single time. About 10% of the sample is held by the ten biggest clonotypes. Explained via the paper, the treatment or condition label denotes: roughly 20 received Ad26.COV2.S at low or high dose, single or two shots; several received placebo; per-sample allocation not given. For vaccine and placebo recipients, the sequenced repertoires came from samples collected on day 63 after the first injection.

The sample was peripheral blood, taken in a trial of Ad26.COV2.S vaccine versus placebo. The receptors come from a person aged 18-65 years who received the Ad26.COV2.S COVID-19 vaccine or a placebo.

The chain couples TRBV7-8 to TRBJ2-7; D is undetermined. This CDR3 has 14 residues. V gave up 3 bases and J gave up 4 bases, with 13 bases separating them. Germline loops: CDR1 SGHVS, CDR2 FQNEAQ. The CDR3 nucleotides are TGTGCCAGCAGCTTGTGGGCGCCCCGGTACGAGCAGTACTTC. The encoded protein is CASSLWAPRYEQYF. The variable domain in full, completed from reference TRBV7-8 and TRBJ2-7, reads GAGVSQSPRYKVAKRGQDVALRCDPISGHVSLFWYQQALGQGPEFLTYFQNEAQLDKSGLPSDRFFAERPEGSVSTLKIQRTQQEDSAVYLCASSLWAPRYEQYFGPGTRLTVT.

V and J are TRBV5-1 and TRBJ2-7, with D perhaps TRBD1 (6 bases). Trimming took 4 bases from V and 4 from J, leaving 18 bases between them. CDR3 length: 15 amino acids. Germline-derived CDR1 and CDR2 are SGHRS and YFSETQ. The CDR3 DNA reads TGCGCCAGCAGCCCAGGCGCAGGGGCCCAGTACGAGCAGTACTTC. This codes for CASSPGAGAQYEQYF. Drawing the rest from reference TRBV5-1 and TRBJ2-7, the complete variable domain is KAGVTQTPRYLIKTRGQQVTLSCSPISGHRSVSWYQQTPGQGLQFLFEYFSETQRNKGNFPGRFSGRQFSNSRSEMNVSTLELGDSALYLCASSPGAGAQYEQYFGPGTRLTVT.

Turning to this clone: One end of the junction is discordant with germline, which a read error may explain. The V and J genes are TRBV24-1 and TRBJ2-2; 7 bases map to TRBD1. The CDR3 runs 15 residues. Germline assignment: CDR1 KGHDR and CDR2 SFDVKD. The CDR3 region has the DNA TGTGCCACCAGTGATGCCAGGGGGAACGCCGGGGAGCTGTTTTTT. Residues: CATSDARGNAGELFF.

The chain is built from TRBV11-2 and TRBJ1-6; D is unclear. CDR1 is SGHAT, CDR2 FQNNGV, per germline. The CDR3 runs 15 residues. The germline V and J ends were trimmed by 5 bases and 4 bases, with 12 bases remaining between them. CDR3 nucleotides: TGTGCCAGCAGCCGCCCCGGTTGGTATAATTCACCCCTCCACTTT. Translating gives CASSRPGWYNSPLHF.

DNA of the CDR3: TGTGCCAGCCCCAAAAGGCGGGGGTTAGGGGATCAGCCCCAGCATTTT. Residues: CASPKRRGLGDQPQHF. This sequence joins TRBV21-1 and TRBJ1-5. TRBV21-1 constitutes a pseudogene. This CDR3 contains 16 residues.

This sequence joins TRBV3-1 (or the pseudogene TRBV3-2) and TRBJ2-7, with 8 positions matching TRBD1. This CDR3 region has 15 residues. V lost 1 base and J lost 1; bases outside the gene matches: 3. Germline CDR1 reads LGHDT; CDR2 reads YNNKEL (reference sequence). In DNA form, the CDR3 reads TGTGCCAGCAGCCAAGGAACAGGGGGTTCCTACGAGCAGTACTTC. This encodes CASSQGTGGSYEQYF.

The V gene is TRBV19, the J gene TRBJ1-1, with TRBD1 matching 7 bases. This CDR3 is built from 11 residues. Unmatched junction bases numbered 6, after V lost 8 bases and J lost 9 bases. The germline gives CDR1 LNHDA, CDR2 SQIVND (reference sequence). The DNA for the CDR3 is TGTGCCAGTGTGGGACAGAGAAAAGCTTTCTTT. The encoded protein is CASVGQRKAFF.

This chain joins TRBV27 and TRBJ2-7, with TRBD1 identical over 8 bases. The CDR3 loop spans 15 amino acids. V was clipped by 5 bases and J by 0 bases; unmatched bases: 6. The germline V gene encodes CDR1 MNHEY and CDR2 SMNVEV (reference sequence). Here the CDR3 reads CASSLRQGISYEQYF. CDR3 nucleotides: TGTGCCAGCAGTCTCCGACAGGGGATCTCCTACGAGCAGTACTTC.

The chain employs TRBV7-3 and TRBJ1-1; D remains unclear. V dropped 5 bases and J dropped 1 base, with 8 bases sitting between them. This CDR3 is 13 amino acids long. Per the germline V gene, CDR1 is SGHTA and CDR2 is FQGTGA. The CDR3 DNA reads TGTGCCAGCAGCCCACTGGCGAACACTGAAGCTTTCTTT. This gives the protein CASSPLANTEAFF.

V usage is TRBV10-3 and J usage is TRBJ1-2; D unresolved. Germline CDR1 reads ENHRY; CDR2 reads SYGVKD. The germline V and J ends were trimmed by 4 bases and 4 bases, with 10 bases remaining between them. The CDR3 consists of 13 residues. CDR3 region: CAISGGPPYGYTF. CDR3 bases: TGTGCCATCAGTGGTGGTCCACCCTATGGCTACACCTTC.

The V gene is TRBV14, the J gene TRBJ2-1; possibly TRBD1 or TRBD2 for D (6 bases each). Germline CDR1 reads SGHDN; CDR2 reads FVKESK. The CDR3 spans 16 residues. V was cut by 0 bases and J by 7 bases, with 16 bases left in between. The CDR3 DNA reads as TGTGCCAGCAGCCAAGATTGGGGGGCGCCGAATAATGAGCAGTTCTTC. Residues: CASSQDWGAPNNEQFF.